The 30 T cell receptor beta chains in this list originate from one sample, sequenced in a study of blood T cell repertoires in COVID-19. Only in-frame clones appear in the TCRdb table, and some are missing; sequencing was by immunoSEQ multiplex PCR. This repertoire shows hundreds of thousands of clones, approximately 84% found once; its top ten account for about 4.5%. Sequencing input: peripheral blood. Receptor source: a man aged 45-65 years with acute or convalescent COVID-19.

This clone has just one count. The chain has TRBV10-1 and TRBJ2-1; TRBD2 aligns across 13 bases. V shed 0 bases and J 2 bases; nucleotides not matched to a gene: 1. Per the germline V gene, CDR1 is WNHNN and CDR2 is SYGVQD (reference sequence). This CDR3 has 17 residues. CDR3 nucleotides: TGCGCCAGCAGTGAGTCGGGACTAGCGGGGACCTACAATGAGCAGTTCTTC. It yields the protein CASSESGLAGTYNEQFF.

The table lists this clone with a few counts. V and J are TRBV19 and TRBJ1-2; D gene ambiguous. The germline gives CDR1 LNHDA, CDR2 SQIVND (reference sequence). The CDR3 sequence is 14 residues long. The V end was cut by 0 bases, the J end by 4 bases, with 9 bases between. CDR3 residues: CASSIEAGIYGYTF. The CDR3 DNA is TGTGCCAGTAGTATAGAGGCAGGAATCTATGGCTACACCTTC.

The chain uses TRBV7-2 and TRBJ2-2; 8 nucleotides match TRBD2. CDR1 is SGHTA, CDR2 FQGNSA, per germline. CDR3 length: 15 residues. V lost 1 base and J lost 7; bases outside the gene matches: 5. The DNA for the CDR3 is TGTGCCAGCAGCTTAGATAGCGGGGAGGGCGGGGAGCTGTTTTTT. It codes for CASSLDSGEGGELFF.

This clone was recorded only once. This chain joins TRBV29-1 and TRBJ1-1; 8 bases fit TRBD1. This CDR3 comprises 12 residues. Trimming at V came to 7 bases and at J to 5 bases, leaving 6 bases not matched to a gene. CDR1 is SQVTM and CDR2 is ANQGSEA in the germline V gene. The DNA for the CDR3 is TGCAGCGGAGGACAGGGAGTGACTGAAGCTTTCTTT. This codes for CSGGQGVTEAFF.

The gene calls are TRBV18 and TRBJ1-1; 7 bases map to TRBD1. The CDR3 sequence is 15 residues long. Looked up from germline, CDR1 is KGHSH and CDR2 is LQKENI. V shed 3 bases and J 4 bases; nucleotides not matched to a gene: 8. The CDR3 here is CASSPPGTALTEAFF. CDR3 in DNA: TGTGCCAGCTCACCGCCCGGGACAGCGCTCACTGAAGCTTTCTTT.

This sequence joins TRBV6-5 and TRBJ1-2; TRBD1 matches 9 bases. The CDR3 runs to 14 residues. The V and J ends lost 0 bases and 4 bases, in that order; junction bases with no gene match: 0. The germline CDR1 and CDR2 sequences are MNHEY and SVGAGI. Here the CDR3 reads CASSYSGQGYGYTF. As DNA, the CDR3 is TGTGCCAGCAGTTACTCGGGACAGGGCTATGGCTACACCTTC.

The chain is built from TRBV19 and TRBJ1-3; D is undetermined. V dropped 7 bases and J dropped 8 bases, with 18 bases sitting between them. Germline V gene data show CDR1 as LNHDA and CDR2 as SQIVND (reference sequence). The CDR3 covers 14 residues. CDR3 amino acids: CASMAFEEVYTIYF. In DNA, the CDR3 is TGTGCCAGTATGGCTTTTGAGGAGGTGTACACCATATATTTT.

The chain links TRBV3-1 (or the pseudogene TRBV3-2) to TRBJ2-7, with 11 bases identical to TRBD1. J gave up 2 bases and V 5 bases, and 5 bases lay outside the gene matches. Germline assignment: CDR1 LGHDT and CDR2 YNNKEL (reference sequence). This CDR3 contains 15 residues. CDR3 in amino acids: CASSSTDRGPYEQYF. The CDR3 DNA reads TGTGCCAGCAGCTCCACGGACAGGGGGCCCTACGAGCAGTACTTC.

This clone was detected a few times. The CDR3 region has the DNA TGTGCCAGCAGCTCCTCTCCGGGACAGGCTTTGGGTCTTCGGCTTGAAGCTTTCTTT. As protein: CASSSSPGQALGLRLEAFF. The genes are TRBV7-9 and TRBJ1-1; 8 nucleotides match TRBD1. Germline V lookup: CDR1 SEHNR, CDR2 FQNEAQ (reference sequence). The J segment lost 7 bases and the V segment lost 4 bases, leaving 23 bases of the junction unmatched. The CDR3 runs 19 residues.

The chain links TRBV27 to TRBJ1-6; the match to TRBD1 covers 7 bases. Germline-derived CDR1 and CDR2 are MNHEY and SMNVEV (reference sequence). This CDR3 comprises 15 residues. Unmatched junction bases numbered 6, after V lost 3 bases and J lost 7 bases. CDR3 protein: CASSLKGALNSPLHF. The CDR3 nucleotides are TGTGCCAGCAGTTTGAAGGGGGCTTTGAATTCACCCCTCCACTTT.

This clone appeared once. The rearrangement uses TRBV25-1 and TRBJ2-1; 9 bases match TRBD1. Unmatched junction bases numbered 9, after V lost 7 bases and J lost 8 bases. Germline-derived CDR1 and CDR2 are MGHDK and SYGVNS. The CDR3 has 14 residues. CDR3 in amino acids: CASNSPGQGHEQFF. DNA for the CDR3: TGTGCCAGCAATTCACCGGGACAGGGCCATGAGCAGTTCTTC.

As regards this clone: Other DNA sequences in the same sample also yield this CDR3. V is TRBV5-1 and J is TRBJ2-7; D uncertain. Per germline, CDR1 SGHRS and CDR2 YFSETQ. The CDR3 length is 14 residues. Between the trimmed V and J ends, which lost 4 bases and 1 base, there was a span of 12 bases. This CDR3 is CASSLQGESYEQYF. As DNA, the CDR3 is TGCGCCAGCAGCCTGCAAGGAGAATCCTACGAGCAGTACTTC.

The chain combines TRBV6-1 with TRBJ2-5; D is uncertain. Germline CDR1 reads MNHNS; CDR2 reads SASEGT. The CDR3 is made up of 14 amino acids. Between the trimmed V and J ends, which lost 0 bases and 3 bases, there was a span of 8 bases. The CDR3 is CASSEAGRKETQYF. Here the CDR3 DNA reads TGTGCCAGCAGTGAAGCGGGCAGGAAAGAGACCCAGTACTTC.

The chain employs TRBV7-2 and TRBJ2-7; 8 bases line up with TRBD2. Germline CDR1 reads SGHTA; CDR2 reads FQGNSA. V dropped 3 bases and J dropped 3; count of bases not matched to a gene: 4. CDR3 length: 14 amino acids. CDR3 loop: CASSFAGGSYEQYF. In DNA form, the CDR3 reads TGTGCCAGCAGCTTCGCGGGAGGCAGCTACGAGCAGTACTTC. Supplemented by reference TRBV7-2 and TRBJ2-7, the full variable domain reads GAGVSQSPSNKVTEKGKDVELRCDPISGHTALYWYRQSLGQGLEFLIYFQGNSAPDKSGLPSDRFSAERTGGSVSTLTIQRTQQEDSAVYLCASSFAGGSYEQYFGPGTRLTVT.

The chain links TRBV7-9 to TRBJ1-1; D is ambiguous. V was clipped by 2 bases and J by 10 bases, with 20 bases between them. The CDR3 covers 15 residues. The germline CDR1 and CDR2 sequences are SEHNR and FQNEAQ (reference sequence). The CDR3 nucleotides are TGTGCCAGCAGCTTACGGCAGGCACAAAGAGAGGGAGCTTTCTTT. Its protein is CASSLRQAQREGAFF.

Written as DNA, the CDR3 is TGTGCCAGCAGCCCATCAGACAGGACTCATGGCTACACCTTC. Amino acids: CASSPSDRTHGYTF. The rearrangement joins TRBV9 to TRBJ1-2, with a tentative D call TRBD1 (6 bases). V was shortened by 4 bases and J by 6 bases, with 16 bases between the two germline ends. CDR1 is SGDLS and CDR2 is YYNGEE in the germline V gene. This CDR3 comprises 14 residues.

This clone was detected only once. Other DNA sequences in this specimen translate into the identical CDR3. J is TRBJ1-5 and V is TRBV2; D not resolved. The length of the CDR3 is 11 residues. Germline loops: CDR1 SNHLY, CDR2 FYNNEI. Trimming stripped 9 bases from V and 7 bases from J, with 10 bases between. For the CDR3, the DNA is TGTGCCAGTTCGTCGGGACAGCCCCAGCATTTT. Protein product: CASSSGQPQHF.

The chain uses TRBV18 and TRBJ1-3, with TRBD1 as a possible D gene (6 bases). Germline V CDR1 and CDR2: KGHSH, LQKENI. The CDR3 totals 14 residues. V lost 6 bases and J 4 bases, leaving 13 bases between the germline ends. CDR3 nucleotide sequence: TGTGCCAGCTCGCCCAAAGGACAGGGAAACACCATATATTTT. This sequence encodes CASSPKGQGNTIYF.

The rearrangement joins TRBV5-1 to TRBJ2-3, with TRBD2 identical over 8 bases. Germline CDR1 SGHRS, CDR2 YFSETQ. The J segment lost 2 bases and the V segment lost 3 bases, leaving 8 bases of the junction unmatched. The CDR3 totals 16 residues. The CDR3 sequence is CASSSLAGTNTDTQYF. The DNA for the CDR3 is TGCGCCAGCAGCTCCTTAGCGGGGACTAACACAGATACGCAGTATTTT.

The chain has TRBV7-8 and TRBJ1-5, with TRBD1 as a possible D gene (5 bases). This CDR3 region has 15 residues. V was cut by 0 bases and J by 4 bases, with 10 bases left in between. CDR1 is SGHVS, CDR2 FQNEAQ, per germline. CDR3 sequence reads: CASSLAGVGNQPQHF. The CDR3 nucleotides read TGTGCCAGCAGCTTAGCAGGGGTAGGTAATCAGCCCCAGCATTTT.

This sequence joins TRBV19 and TRBJ1-4; TRBD1 agrees at 8 bases. This CDR3 is built from 18 residues. After removal of 0 bases from V and 0 bases from J, the junction contained 6 bases not matched to a gene. Germline lookup yields CDR1 LNHDA and CDR2 SQIVND (reference sequence). The CDR3 DNA reads as TGTGCCAGTAGTATAGATTTGGGACAGGCAACAACTAATGAAAAACTGTTTTTT. Protein: CASSIDLGQATTNEKLFF.

This chain joins TRBV27 and TRBJ1-5; D gene unclear. CDR1 is MNHEY and CDR2 is SMNVEV in the germline V gene (reference sequence). Trimming left V 5 bases short and J 0 bases short, with 14 bases between. This CDR3 is 16 amino acids long. The CDR3 nucleotides read TGTGCCAGCAGTGAGATTGCTAGTACTAGCAATCAGCCCCAGCATTTT. Translation gives CASSEIASTSNQPQHF.

A word on this clone: This specimen includes other DNA sequences encoding the same CDR3. V is TRBV5-1 and J is TRBJ1-4, with TRBD1 matching 8 bases. Trimming took 0 bases from V and 8 from J; bases not matched to a gene: 6. This CDR3 has 15 residues. The germline gives CDR1 SGHRS, CDR2 YFSETQ. The CDR3 sequence is CASSLEGTGGEKLFF. DNA for the CDR3: TGCGCCAGCAGCTTGGAAGGGACAGGAGGGGAAAAACTGTTTTTT.

This sequence joins TRBV11-2 and TRBJ1-2, with D perhaps TRBD1 (5 bases). The CDR3 loop spans 16 amino acids. V was clipped by 2 bases and J by 8 bases, with 21 bases between them. Germline CDR1 and CDR2: SGHAT and FQNNGV. The CDR3 DNA sequence: TGTGCCAGCAGCTTAAGTCAGGGAATGGGTGACATGGGCTACACCTTC. Translated: CASSLSQGMGDMGYTF.

The chain links TRBV28 to TRBJ1-5; D might be TRBD1 (6 bases). Trimming removed 0 bases from V and 3 bases from J, with 12 bases in between. The CDR3 extends over 16 amino acids. The germline gives CDR1 MDHEN, CDR2 SYDVKM. CDR3 amino acids: CASSLWQGSVNQPQHF. The CDR3 DNA reads as TGTGCCAGCAGTTTATGGCAGGGGTCGGTCAATCAGCCCCAGCATTTT. The complete variable domain, with remaining parts taken from reference TRBV28 and TRBJ1-5, reads DVKVTQSSRYLVKRTGEKVFLECVQDMDHENMFWYRQDPGLGLRLIYFSYDVKMKEKGDIPEGYSVSREKKERFSLILESASTNQTSMYLCASSLWQGSVNQPQHFGDGTRLSIL.

The J gene is TRBJ2-7, the V gene TRBV5-4; perhaps TRBD1 as D (6 bases). The germline V gene encodes CDR1 SGHNT and CDR2 YYREEE (reference sequence). Trimming left V 0 bases short and J 6 bases short, with 10 bases between. The CDR3 has 13 amino acids. The CDR3 sequence is CASSLEGGSEQYF. The CDR3 DNA is TGTGCCAGCAGCTTGGAAGGGGGTAGCGAGCAGTACTTC. Filled out from reference TRBV5-4 and TRBJ2-7, the complete variable domain reads ETGVTQSPTHLIKTRGQQVTLRCSSQSGHNTVSWYQQALGQGPQFIFQYYREEENGRGNFPPRFSGLQFPNYSSELNVNALELDDSALYLCASSLEGGSEQYFGPGTRLTVT.

This chain connects TRBV5-1 to TRBJ2-7, with 12 positions matching TRBD1. The germline CDR1 and CDR2 sequences are SGHRS and YFSETQ. J was trimmed by 6 bases and V by 0 bases; bases with no gene match: 4. The CDR3 length is 15 residues. The CDR3 is CASSLEGQGAREQYF. The CDR3 nucleotides read TGCGCCAGCAGCTTGGAGGGACAGGGGGCGCGCGAGCAGTACTTC. Based on the CDR3 plus reference TRBV5-1 and TRBJ2-7, the full variable domain is KAGVTQTPRYLIKTRGQQVTLSCSPISGHRSVSWYQQTPGQGLQFLFEYFSETQRNKGNFPGRFSGRQFSNSRSEMNVSTLELGDSALYLCASSLEGQGAREQYFGPGTRLTVT.

The chain couples TRBV9 to TRBJ2-1; TRBD1 aligns across 11 bases. The junction had 12 bases not matched to a gene; V was cut back by 6 bases and J by 7 bases. Germline assignment: CDR1 SGDLS and CDR2 YYNGEE. The CDR3 has 16 residues. The CDR3 sequence is CASNRPRDRGGNEQFF. The CDR3, as DNA: TGTGCCAGCAACAGACCCCGGGACAGGGGGGGGAATGAGCAGTTCTTC.

This chain links TRBV5-5 with TRBJ2-7; tentative D call: TRBD2 (6 bases). V was cut by 0 bases and J by 2 bases, with 12 bases left in between. Per the germline V gene, CDR1 is SGHKS and CDR2 is YYEKEE (reference sequence). The CDR3 is made up of 15 amino acids. CDR3 protein: CASSLAGRTPYEQYF. CDR3 DNA: TGTGCCAGCAGCTTGGCCGGGAGAACCCCCTACGAGCAGTACTTC.

The J gene is TRBJ2-3, the V gene TRBV3-1 (or the pseudogene TRBV3-2), with TRBD2 matching over 7 bases. The CDR3 length is 12 residues. Looked up from germline, CDR1 is LGHDT and CDR2 is YNNKEL (reference sequence). V shed 3 bases and J 11 bases; nucleotides not matched to a gene: 5. The CDR3 nucleotides read TGTGCCAGCAGCCACCCTGGGGGGGTGCAGTATTTT. It is translated as CASSHPGGVQYF.